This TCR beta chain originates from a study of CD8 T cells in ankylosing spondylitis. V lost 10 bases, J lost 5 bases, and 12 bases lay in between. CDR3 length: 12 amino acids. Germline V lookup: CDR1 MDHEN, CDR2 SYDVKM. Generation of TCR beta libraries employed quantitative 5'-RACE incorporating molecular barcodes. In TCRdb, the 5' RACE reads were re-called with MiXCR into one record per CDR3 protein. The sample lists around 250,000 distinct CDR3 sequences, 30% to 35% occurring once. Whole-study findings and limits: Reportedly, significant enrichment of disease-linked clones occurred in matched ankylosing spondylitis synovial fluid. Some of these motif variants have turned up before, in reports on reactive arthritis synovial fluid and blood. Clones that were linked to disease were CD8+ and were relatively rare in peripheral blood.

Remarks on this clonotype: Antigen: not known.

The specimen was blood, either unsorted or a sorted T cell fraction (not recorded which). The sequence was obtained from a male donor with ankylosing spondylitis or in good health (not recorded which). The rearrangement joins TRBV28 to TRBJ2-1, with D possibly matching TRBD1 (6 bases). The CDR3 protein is CATRGGHNEQFF. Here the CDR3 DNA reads TGTGCCACCCGTGGGGGCCACAATGAGCAGTTCTTC.